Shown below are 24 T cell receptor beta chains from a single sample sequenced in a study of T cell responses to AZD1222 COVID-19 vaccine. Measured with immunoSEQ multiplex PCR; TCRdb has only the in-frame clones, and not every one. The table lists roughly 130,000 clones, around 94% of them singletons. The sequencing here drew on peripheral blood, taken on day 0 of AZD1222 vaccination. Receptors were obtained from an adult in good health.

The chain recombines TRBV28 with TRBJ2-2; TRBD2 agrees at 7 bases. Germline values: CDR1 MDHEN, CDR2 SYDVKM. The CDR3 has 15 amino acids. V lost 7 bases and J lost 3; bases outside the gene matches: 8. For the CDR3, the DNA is TGTGCCAGCAAGTGGGGGGGTAGCGACACCGGGGAGCTGTTTTTT. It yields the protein CASKWGGSDTGELFF.

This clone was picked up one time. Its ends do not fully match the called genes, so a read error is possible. In DNA form, the CDR3 reads TGTGCCAGCAGCTTGCGAACCCCGGGGATCTTC. Its protein is CASSLRTPGIF. This chain uses TRBV5-8 with TRBJ2-1, with D perhaps matching TRBD2 (5 bases). Germline loops: CDR1 SGHTS, CDR2 YDEGEE. The CDR3 runs 11 residues.

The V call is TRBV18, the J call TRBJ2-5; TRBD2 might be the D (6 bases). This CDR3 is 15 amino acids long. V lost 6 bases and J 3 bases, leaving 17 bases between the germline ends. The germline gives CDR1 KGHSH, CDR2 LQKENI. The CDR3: CASSRRESSKETQYF. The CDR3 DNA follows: TGTGCCAGCTCCCGGAGGGAGAGTTCGAAAGAGACCCAGTACTTC.

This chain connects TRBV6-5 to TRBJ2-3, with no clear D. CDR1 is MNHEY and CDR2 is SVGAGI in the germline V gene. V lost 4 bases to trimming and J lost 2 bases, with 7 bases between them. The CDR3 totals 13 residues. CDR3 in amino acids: CASSSQHTDTQYF. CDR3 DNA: TGTGCCAGCAGTTCGCAGCACACAGATACGCAGTATTTT.

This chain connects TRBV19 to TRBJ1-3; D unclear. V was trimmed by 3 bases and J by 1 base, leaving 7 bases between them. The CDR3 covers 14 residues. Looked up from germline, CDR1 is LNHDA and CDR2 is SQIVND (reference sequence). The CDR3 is CASSIRYSGNTIYF. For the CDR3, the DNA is TGTGCCAGTAGTATTCGCTATTCTGGAAACACCATATATTTT.

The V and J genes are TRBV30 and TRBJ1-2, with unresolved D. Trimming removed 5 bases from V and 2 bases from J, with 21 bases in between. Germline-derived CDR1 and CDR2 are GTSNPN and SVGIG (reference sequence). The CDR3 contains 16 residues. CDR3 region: CAWRRSDAQVNYGYTF. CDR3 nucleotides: TGTGCCTGGCGACGCTCCGACGCGCAAGTAAACTATGGCTACACCTTC.

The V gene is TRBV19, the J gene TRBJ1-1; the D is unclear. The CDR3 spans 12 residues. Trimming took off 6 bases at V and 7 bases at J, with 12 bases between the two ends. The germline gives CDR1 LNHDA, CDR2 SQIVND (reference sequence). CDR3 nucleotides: TGTGCCAGTAGGTCCCCGGGAGGTGAAGCTTTCTTT. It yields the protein CASRSPGGEAFF. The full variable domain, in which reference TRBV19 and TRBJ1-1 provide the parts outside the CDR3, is DGGITQSPKYLFRKEGQNVTLSCEQNLNHDAMYWYRQDPGQGLRLIYYSQIVNDFQKGDIAEGYSVSREKKESFPLTVTSAQKNPTAFYLCASRSPGGEAFFGQGTRLTVV.

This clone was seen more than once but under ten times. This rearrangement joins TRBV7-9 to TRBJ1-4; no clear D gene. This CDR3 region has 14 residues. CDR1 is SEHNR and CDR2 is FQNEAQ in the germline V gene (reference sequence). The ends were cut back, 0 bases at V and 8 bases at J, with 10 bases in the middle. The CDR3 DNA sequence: TGTGCCAGCAGCTTAGCCTCCCCCTTGGAAAAACTGTTTTTT. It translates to CASSLASPLEKLFF.

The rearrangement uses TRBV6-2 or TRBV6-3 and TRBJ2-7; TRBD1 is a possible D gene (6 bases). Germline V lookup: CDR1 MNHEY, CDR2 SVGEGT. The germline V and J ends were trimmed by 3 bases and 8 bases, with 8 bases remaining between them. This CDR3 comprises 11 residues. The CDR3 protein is CASSYTGQQYF. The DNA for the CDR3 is TGTGCCAGCAGTTATACAGGGCAGCAGTACTTC.

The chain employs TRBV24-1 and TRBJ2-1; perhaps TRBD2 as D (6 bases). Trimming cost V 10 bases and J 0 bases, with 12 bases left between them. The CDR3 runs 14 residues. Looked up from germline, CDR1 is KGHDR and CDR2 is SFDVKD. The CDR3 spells CATRDGSSYNEQFF. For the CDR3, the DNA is TGTGCCACTAGGGACGGGAGCTCCTACAATGAGCAGTTCTTC.

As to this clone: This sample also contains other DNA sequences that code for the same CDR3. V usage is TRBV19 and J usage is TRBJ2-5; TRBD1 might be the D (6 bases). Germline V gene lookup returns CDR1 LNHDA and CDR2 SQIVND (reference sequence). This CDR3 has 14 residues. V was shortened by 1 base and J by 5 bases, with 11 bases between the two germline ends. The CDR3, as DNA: TGTGCCAGTAGTATAGGAGGACAGCGCGAGACCCAGTACTTC. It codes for CASSIGGQRETQYF.

The CDR3 sequence is CASSLGDGNTEAFF. DNA for the CDR3: TGCGCCAGCAGCTTGGGGGACGGGAACACTGAAGCTTTCTTT. The rearrangement joins TRBV5-1 to TRBJ1-1; D may be TRBD1 (5 bases). Trimming took 0 bases from V and 1 from J, leaving 7 bases between them. The CDR3 extends over 14 amino acids. The germline gives CDR1 SGHRS, CDR2 YFSETQ.

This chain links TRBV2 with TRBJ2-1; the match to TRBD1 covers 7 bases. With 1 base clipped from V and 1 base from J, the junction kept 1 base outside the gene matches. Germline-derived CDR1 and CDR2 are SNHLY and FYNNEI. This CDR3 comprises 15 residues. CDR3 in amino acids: CASSEDRGSYNEQFF. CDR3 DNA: TGTGCCAGCAGTGAAGACAGGGGATCCTACAATGAGCAGTTCTTC.

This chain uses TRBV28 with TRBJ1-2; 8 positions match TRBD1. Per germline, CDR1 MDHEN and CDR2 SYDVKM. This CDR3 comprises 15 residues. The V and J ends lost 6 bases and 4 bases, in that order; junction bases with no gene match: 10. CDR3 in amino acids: CASSNGQGPFYGYTF. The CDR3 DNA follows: TGTGCCAGCAGCAACGGACAGGGCCCCTTCTATGGCTACACCTTC.

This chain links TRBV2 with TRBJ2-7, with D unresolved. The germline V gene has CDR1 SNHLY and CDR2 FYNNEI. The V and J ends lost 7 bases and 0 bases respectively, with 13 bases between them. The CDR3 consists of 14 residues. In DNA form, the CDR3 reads TGTGCCAGCATAGCTTCCCTCAGCTCCTACGAGCAGTACTTC. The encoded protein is CASIASLSSYEQYF.

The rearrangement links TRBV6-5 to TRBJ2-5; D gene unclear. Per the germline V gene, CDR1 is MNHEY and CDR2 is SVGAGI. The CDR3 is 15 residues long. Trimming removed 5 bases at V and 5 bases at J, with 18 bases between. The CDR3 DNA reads TGTGCCAGCAGTAGAGCTTACCCCAGGTCGGAGACCCAGTACTTC. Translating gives CASSRAYPRSETQYF.

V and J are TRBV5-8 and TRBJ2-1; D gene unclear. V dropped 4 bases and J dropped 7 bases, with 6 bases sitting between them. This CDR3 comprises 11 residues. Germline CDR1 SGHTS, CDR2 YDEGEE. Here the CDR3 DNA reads TGTGCCAGCAGCCTCGGAAATGAGCAGTTCTTC. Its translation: CASSLGNEQFF.

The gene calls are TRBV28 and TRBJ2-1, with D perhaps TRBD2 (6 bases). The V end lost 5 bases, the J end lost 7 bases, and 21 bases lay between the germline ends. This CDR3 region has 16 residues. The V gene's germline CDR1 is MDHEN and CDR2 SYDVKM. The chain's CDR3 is CASSPLGGTRGNEQFF. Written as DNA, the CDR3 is TGTGCCAGCAGTCCCCTCGGGGGAACGCGCGGGAATGAGCAGTTCTTC.

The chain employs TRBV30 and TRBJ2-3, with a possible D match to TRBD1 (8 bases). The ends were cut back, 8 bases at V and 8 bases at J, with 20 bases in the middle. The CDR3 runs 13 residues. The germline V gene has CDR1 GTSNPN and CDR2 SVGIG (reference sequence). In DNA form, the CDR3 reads TGTGCCGGACACAGGGGGGGGAGAGGTACGCAGTATTTT. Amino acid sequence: CAGHRGGRGTQYF.

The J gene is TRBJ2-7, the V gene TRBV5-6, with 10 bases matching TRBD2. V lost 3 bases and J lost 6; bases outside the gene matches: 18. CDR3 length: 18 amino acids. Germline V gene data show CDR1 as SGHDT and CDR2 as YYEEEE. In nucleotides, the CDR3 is TGTGCCAGCAGCTCCCTACCCGGACTAGCGGTCCGAGCACGCGAGCAGTACTTC. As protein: CASSSLPGLAVRAREQYF. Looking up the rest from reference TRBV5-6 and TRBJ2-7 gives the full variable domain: DAGVTQSPTHLIKTRGQQVTLRCSPKSGHDTVSWYQQALGQGPQFIFQYYEEEERQRGNFPDRFSGHQFPNYSSELNVNALLLGDSALYLCASSSLPGLAVRAREQYFGPGTRLTVT.

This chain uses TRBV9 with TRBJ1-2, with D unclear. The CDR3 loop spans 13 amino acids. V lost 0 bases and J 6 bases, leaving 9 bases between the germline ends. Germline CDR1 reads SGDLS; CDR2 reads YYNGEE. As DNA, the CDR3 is TGTGCCAGCAGCGTAGTGGTAGGGAATGGCTACACCTTC. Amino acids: CASSVVVGNGYTF.

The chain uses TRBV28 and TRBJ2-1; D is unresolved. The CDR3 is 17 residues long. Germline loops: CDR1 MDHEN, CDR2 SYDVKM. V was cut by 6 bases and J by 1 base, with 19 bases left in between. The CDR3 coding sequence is TGTGCCAGCAGACCTCAGGAAGGTATTGCTTCCTACAATGAGCAGTTCTTC. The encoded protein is CASRPQEGIASYNEQFF.

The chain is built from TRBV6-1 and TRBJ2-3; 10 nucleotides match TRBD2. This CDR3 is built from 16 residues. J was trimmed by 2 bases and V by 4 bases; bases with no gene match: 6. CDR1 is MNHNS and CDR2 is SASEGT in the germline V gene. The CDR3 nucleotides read TGTGCCAGCAGTGTCCTACTAGCGGGGTACACAGATACGCAGTATTTT. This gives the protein CASSVLLAGYTDTQYF.

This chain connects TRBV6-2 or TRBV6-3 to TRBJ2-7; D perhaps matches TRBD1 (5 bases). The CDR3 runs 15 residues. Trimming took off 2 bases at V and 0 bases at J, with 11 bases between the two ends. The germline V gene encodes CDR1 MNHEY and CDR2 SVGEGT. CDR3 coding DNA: TGTGCCAGCAGTTACGGTCCGGACAACTCCTACGAGCAGTACTTC. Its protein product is CASSYGPDNSYEQYF.